Below, one TCR beta chain is given with its context. The antigen is undetermined. Amplification used 60 Vbeta primers and 13 Jbeta primers. Original methodology: Some 11 million shared chains were among the approximately 80 million unique TCR beta chains that a later analysis counted. Libraries were prepared by immunoSEQ multiplex PCR; TCRdb keeps only in-frame clonotypes and omits some of them. The D gene and trimming were derived from the DNA, and the V and J assignments and clone size from that table. The sample has 150,000 to 200,000 clones; over 70% are singletons. The sample belongs to a study of cytomegalovirus exposure and HLA in healthy donors. V was pared by 7 bases and J by 7 bases, with 19 bases of the junction left unmatched. Germline CDR1 and CDR2: MDHEN and SYDVKM. The CDR3 is made up of 18 amino acids. General study results and limits: Rare sequences made up most TCRs, while some public TCRs were found in many donors. The productive fraction for most TCR beta V segments was about 87% or about 30% in an earlier analysis.

This chain links TRBV28 with TRBJ1-5, with 10 bases lining up with TRBD1. The sample was PBMCs. This TCR came from a middle-aged woman in good health and CMV-seronegative. The CDR3 spells CASTNSGTGAIAGQPQHF. Written as DNA, the CDR3 is TGTGCCAGCACAAACTCCGGGACAGGGGCAATCGCTGGGCAGCCCCAGCATTTT.